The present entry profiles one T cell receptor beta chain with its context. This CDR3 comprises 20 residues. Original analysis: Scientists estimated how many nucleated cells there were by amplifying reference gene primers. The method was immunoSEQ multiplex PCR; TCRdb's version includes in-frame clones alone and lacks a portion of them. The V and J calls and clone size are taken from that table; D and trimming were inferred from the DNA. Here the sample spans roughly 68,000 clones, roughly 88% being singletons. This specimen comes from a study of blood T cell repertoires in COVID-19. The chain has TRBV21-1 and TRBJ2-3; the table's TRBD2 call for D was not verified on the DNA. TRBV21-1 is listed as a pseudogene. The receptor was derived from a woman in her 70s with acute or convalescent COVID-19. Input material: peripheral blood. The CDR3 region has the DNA TGTGCCAGCAGCTTAACCCACCGAACTAGCGGGAGTAGTTGGACAGATACGCAGTATTTT. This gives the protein CASSLTHRTSGSSWTDTQYF.